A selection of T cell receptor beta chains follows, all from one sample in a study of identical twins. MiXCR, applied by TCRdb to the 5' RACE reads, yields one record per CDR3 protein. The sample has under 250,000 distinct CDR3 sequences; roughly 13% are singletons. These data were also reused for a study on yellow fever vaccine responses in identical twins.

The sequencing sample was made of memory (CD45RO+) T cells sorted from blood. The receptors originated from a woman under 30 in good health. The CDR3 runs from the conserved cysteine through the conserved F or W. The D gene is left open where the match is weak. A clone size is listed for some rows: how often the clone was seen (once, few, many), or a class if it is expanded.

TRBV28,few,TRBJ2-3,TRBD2,CASSLLAGGVDTQYF,TGTGCCAGCAGTTTATTAGCGGGAGGGGTAGATACGCAGTATTTT
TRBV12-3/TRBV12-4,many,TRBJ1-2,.,CASSLQSGGDYGYTF,TGTGCCAGCAGTTTGCAATCGGGAGGGGACTATGGCTACACCTTC
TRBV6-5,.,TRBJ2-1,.,CASSFGPGEQFF,TGTGCCAGCAGTTTCGGTCCCGGTGAGCAGTTCTTC
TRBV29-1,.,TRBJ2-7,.,CSVNSGEQYF,TGCAGCGTTAATTCGGGCGAGCAGTACTTC
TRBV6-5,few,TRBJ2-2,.,CASSYDGANTGELFF,TGTGCCAGCAGTTACGACGGTGCGAACACCGGGGAGCTGTTTTTT
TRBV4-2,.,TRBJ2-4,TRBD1,CASSREGTGNVLAKNIQYF,TGTGCCAGCAGCCGAGAAGGGACAGGGAACGTACTAGCCAAAAACATTCAGTACTTC
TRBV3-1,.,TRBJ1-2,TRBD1,CASSQGGQGVGGYTF,TGTGCCAGCAGCCAGGGGGGACAGGGTGTTGGTGGCTACACCTTC
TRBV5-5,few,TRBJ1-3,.,CASSSDRTSGNTIYF,TGTGCCAGCAGCTCAGACAGGACCTCTGGAAACACCATATATTTT
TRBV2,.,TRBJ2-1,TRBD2,CASRPGTSGSPEQFF,TGTGCCAGCAGGCCCGGGACTAGCGGGAGTCCTGAGCAGTTCTTC
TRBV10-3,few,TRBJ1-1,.,CAISLGMEAFF,TGTGCCATCAGTCTGGGCATGGAAGCTTTCTTT
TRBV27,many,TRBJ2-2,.,CASSFGLATGELFF,TGTGCCAGCAGTTTCGGTCTAGCTACCGGGGAGCTGTTTTTT
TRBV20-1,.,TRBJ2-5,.,CSTRLETQYF,TGCAGTACTAGACTGGAGACCCAGTACTTC
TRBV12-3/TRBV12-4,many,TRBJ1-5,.,CASSLGWGSNQPQHF,TGTGCCAGCAGTTTAGGTTGGGGTAGCAATCAGCCCCAGCATTTT
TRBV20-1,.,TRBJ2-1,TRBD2,CSAGLAELYNEQFF,TGCAGTGCTGGACTAGCGGAATTATACAATGAGCAGTTCTTC
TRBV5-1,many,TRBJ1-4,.,CASSLDGEKLFF,TGCGCCAGCAGCTTGGACGGTGAAAAACTGTTTTTT
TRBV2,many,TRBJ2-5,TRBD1,CASSPGTGSGTQYF,TGTGCCAGCAGTCCCGGGACAGGATCCGGGACCCAGTACTTC
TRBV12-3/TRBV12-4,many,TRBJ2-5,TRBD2,CASSLTSGRPTQYF,TGTGCCAGCAGCCTGACTAGCGGGAGGCCTACCCAGTACTTC
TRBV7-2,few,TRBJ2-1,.,CASSLGSSLVF,TGTGCCAGCAGCTTAGGTAGTAGTTTGGTCTTC
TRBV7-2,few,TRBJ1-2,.,CASSLARGMQGYTF,TGTGCCAGCAGCTTAGCGCGGGGGATGCAGGGCTACACCTTC
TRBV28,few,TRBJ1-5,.,CASTGRPNQPQHF,TGTGCCAGCACCGGGAGACCCAATCAGCCCCAGCATTTT
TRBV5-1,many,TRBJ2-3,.,CASSLARQHGGTQYF,TGCGCCAGCAGCTTGGCACGGCAGCACGGTGGTACGCAGTATTTT
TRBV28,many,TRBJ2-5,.,CASSPTEQETQYF,TGTGCCAGCAGTCCGACGGAGCAAGAGACCCAGTACTTC
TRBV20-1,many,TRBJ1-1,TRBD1,CSAPQGQGTEAFF,TGCAGTGCTCCCCAGGGACAGGGAACTGAAGCTTTCTTT
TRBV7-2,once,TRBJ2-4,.,CASSLDLGANIQYF,TGTGCCAGCAGCTTAGATCTGGGGGCGAACATTCAGTACTTC
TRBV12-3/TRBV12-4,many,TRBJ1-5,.,CASSLKGYNQPQHF,TGTGCCAGCAGTTTAAAGGGGTACAATCAGCCCCAGCATTTT
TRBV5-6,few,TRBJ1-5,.,CASSFLRDNQPQHF,TGTGCCAGCAGCTTTCTTAGGGACAATCAGCCCCAGCATTTT
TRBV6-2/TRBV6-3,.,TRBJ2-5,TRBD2,CASSKTSGTQETQYF,TGTGCCAGCAGTAAGACTAGCGGAACTCAAGAGACCCAGTACTTC
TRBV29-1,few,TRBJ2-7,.,CSARLLGHPYEQYF,TGCAGCGCCCGTCTTTTGGGACACCCCTACGAGCAGTACTTC
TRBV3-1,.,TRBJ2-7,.,CASSPLRGEQYF,TGTGCCAGCAGCCCCTTAAGGGGCGAGCAGTACTTC
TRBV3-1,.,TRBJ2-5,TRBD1,CASSQVRTGRTKTQYF,TGTGCCAGCAGCCAAGTGAGGACAGGGAGGACCAAGACCCAGTACTTC
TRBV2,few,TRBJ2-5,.,CASSEQGEETQYF,TGTGCCAGCAGTGAACAGGGTGAAGAGACCCAGTACTTC
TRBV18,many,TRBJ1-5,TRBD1,CASSRTGGNNQPQHF,TGTGCCAGCTCGCGGACAGGGGGTAACAATCAGCCCCAGCATTTT
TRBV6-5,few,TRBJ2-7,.,CASSLTHTGSFLEEQYF,TGTGCCAGCAGTCTTACTCACACGGGCAGCTTTCTAGAGGAGCAGTACTTC
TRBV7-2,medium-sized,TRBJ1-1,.,CASSFSVNTEAFF,TGTGCCAGCAGCTTCTCGGTGAACACTGAAGCTTTCTTT
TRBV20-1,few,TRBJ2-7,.,CSASPAGSEQYF,TGCAGTGCTAGCCCCGCGGGGAGCGAGCAGTACTTC
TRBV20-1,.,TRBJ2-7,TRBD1,CSARPPTGREQYF,TGCAGTGCTAGACCTCCGACAGGGCGCGAGCAGTACTTC
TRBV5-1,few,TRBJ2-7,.,CASSLGGKPYEQYF,TGCGCCAGCAGCTTGGGTGGGAAACCCTACGAGCAGTACTTC
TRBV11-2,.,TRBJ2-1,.,CASSLQDLEYNEQFF,TGTGCCAGCAGCTTACAGGACTTAGAATACAATGAGCAGTTCTTC
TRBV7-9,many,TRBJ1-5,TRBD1,CASSQTGDQPQHF,TGTGCCAGCAGTCAAACAGGGGATCAGCCCCAGCATTTT
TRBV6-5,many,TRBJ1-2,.,CASSYPPGSLYSNYGYTF,TGTGCCAGCAGTTACCCCCCGGGCAGCCTATATTCAAACTATGGCTACACCTTC
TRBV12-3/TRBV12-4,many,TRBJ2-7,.,CASSLFTTSHEQYF,TGTGCCAGCAGTTTATTTACGACAAGCCACGAGCAGTACTTC
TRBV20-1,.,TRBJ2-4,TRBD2,CSAPRGGLAGKNIQYF,TGCAGTGCGCCTAGGGGAGGACTAGCGGGCAAAAACATTCAGTACTTC
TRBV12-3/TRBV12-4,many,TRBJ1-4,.,CASRGAGGGWLTNEKLFF,TGTGCCAGCCGAGGGGCGGGGGGAGGTTGGTTAACTAATGAAAAACTGTTTTTT
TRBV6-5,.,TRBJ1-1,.,CASSYGSRGMMNTEAFF,TGTGCCAGCAGTTATGGTTCGAGAGGGATGATGAACACTGAAGCTTTCTTT
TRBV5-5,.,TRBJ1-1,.,CASSLGQQDEAFF,TGTGCCAGCAGCTTGGGCCAGCAAGATGAAGCTTTCTTT
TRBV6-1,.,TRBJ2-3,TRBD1,CASSFNPPGQGADTQYF,TGTGCCAGCAGCTTTAACCCCCCGGGACAGGGGGCAGATACGCAGTATTTT
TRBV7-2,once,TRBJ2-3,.,CASSLEAGRTDTQYF,TGTGCCAGCAGCTTAGAGGCGGGGCGCACAGATACGCAGTATTTT
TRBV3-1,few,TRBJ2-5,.,CASSQDFPDIYQETQYF,TGTGCCAGCAGCCAAGACTTCCCTGATATTTACCAAGAGACCCAGTACTTC
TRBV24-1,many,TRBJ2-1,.,CATSERYNEQFF,TGTGCCACCAGTGAACGATACAATGAGCAGTTCTTC
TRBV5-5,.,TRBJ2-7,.,CASSPAGLRHEQYF,TGTGCCAGCAGCCCCGCCGGCCTTCGTCACGAGCAGTACTTC
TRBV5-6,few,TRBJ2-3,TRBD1,CASSLGGQGYTQYF,TGTGCCAGCAGCTTGGGCGGACAGGGTTATACGCAGTATTTT
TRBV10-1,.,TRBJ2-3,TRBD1,CASSESLTGGTDTQYF,TGCGCCAGCAGTGAGTCGTTGACAGGGGGCACAGATACGCAGTATTTT
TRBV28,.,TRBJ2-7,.,CASSLGFYEQYF,TGTGCCAGCAGTTTAGGGTTCTACGAGCAGTACTTC
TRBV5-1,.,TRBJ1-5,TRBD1,CASSTGQGAQPQHF,TGCGCCAGCAGCACCGGACAGGGGGCCCAGCCCCAGCATTTT